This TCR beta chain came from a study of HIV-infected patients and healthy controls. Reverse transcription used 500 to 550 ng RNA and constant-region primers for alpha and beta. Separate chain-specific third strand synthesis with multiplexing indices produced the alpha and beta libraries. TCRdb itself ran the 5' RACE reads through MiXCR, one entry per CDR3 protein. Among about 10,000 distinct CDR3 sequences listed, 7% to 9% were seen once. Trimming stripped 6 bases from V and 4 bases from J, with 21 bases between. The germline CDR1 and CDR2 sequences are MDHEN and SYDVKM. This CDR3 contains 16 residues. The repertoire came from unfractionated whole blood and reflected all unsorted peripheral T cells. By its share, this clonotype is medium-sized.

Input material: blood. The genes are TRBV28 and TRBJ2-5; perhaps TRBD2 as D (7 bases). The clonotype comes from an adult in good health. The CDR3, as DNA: TGTGCCAGCAGCCATCAAGGGGGGGGACTTCTAGAGACCCAGTACTTC. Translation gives CASSHQGGGLLETQYF.